Listed here is a single T cell receptor beta chain. The antigen it binds to is not known. No qualities accompany the bases; no much larger clone lies one base away. The method behind the library was the immunoSEQ multiplex PCR assay. Rearranged TCR beta chain sequences were amplified using the hsTCRB Kit according to the manufacturer's protocol. An Illumina MiSeq was used to sequence the TCRB libraries. On the study's bioinformatics: The proprietary platform of the kit vendor was used for demultiplexing, trimming and gene mapping. TCRdb took over this immuneACCESS table, retaining in-frame rearrangements with V and J assigned. Such tables are incomplete; in checked studies, under half of the missing clones stem from an unresolved V gene, and the remainder is unexplained. V and J calls and clone size are those listed in that table; D and trimming were worked out from the DNA. Recorded for this sample are about 120,000 clones; roughly 75% of them occurred a single time. The ten most abundant clones make up approximately 5% of the sample.

The data originate from a study of a mutant IDH1 vaccine in newly diagnosed glioma (dated by TCRdb to the early 2020s). About the full investigation: Across visits V03 through V10, patients got a total of eight vaccinations, given in weeks 1, 3, 5, 7, 11, 15, 19 and 23. In the chemotherapy-containing groups, vaccination started alongside temozolomide cycles, whereas in patients who had radiotherapy alone it started 4-6 weeks after radiotherapy. Of the approximately 33 treated patients, around 62% were male and roughly 38% were female, and a mean age of roughly 37 years was recorded. Before enrollment, patients had received standard therapy of radiotherapy alone, temozolomide alone, or radiochemotherapy with temozolomide; most received the combination. Peripheral blood was collected at six visits: V03 (baseline), V05, V07, V10, V12 and V13. Longitudinal TCRB deep sequencing was performed for roughly 25 treated patients wherever samples were available for exploratory analyses. Study-wide conclusions, independent of this receptor: Across multiple MHC alleles, vaccine-induced immune responses were seen in around 93% of patients. It was noted by the authors that analyses of patient blood samples could not be reproduced owing to sample limitations. Pseudoprogression seemed to be unrelated to changes in the top peripheral T cell clonotypes found by TCRB sequencing. Availability determined which PBMC samples were chosen for TCRB deep sequencing.

The time point label here, explained by the study, means: week 11, during vaccination. A 20-mer mutant IDH1 peptide at 300 micrograms in Montanide made up each vaccine dose, which was injected subcutaneously together with topical imiquimod. Newly diagnosed WHO grade 3 or 4 IDH1-mutant astrocytomas showing loss of nuclear ATRX were present in the donors. The samples were drawn from NOA16, a multicentre, single-arm, open-label phase I trial in Germany that tested a mutant IDH1 peptide vaccine in humans for the first time. Genomic DNA for TCRB sequencing was isolated from EDTA blood with the DNeasy Blood and Tissue Kit. The germline V gene encodes CDR1 SGHAT and CDR2 FQNNGV. The CDR3 starts with the cysteine, ends with the phenylalanine, and has 14 residues. Only the CDR3 portion is preserved as DNA: 42 bases, with reading frame beginning at the first base. V loses 5 bases of germline sequence and J loses 6 bases, and the interval between the two ends is 17 bases.

The clonotype originates from a man between 35 and 55 years old with glioma. Recombination connected TRBV11-2 to TRBJ2-7; the D match is possibly TRBD1 or TRBD2, with 6 bases aligned in each. Sequenced here: PBMCs, sampled from a glioma patient whose treatment included an IDH1 peptide vaccine. The nucleotides read TGTGCCAGCAGCACAGGGACTGGGGCGGCCGAGCAGTACTTC. It translates to CASSTGTGAAEQYF.